Listed below are T cell receptor beta chains from one sample, sequenced in a study of T-cell reconstitution after alpha-beta-depleted transplantation in children. TCRdb re-called the PCR reads with MiXCR, one entry per CDR3 protein. The data show some 450,000 distinct CDR3 sequences, 43% seen once. The source was PBMCs, collected before TCRalphabeta/CD19-depleted stem cell transplant. These receptors originate from a girl aged 2-10 years with aplastic anemia, due to receive a stem cell transplant. Each CDR3 is given with its conserved first and last residue. The D gene is left open where the match is weak. Clone size, where shown, is once, few, many, or a class for clones that have expanded.

few	TRBV18	.	TRBJ2-2	TGTGCCAGCTCACGTAGCGACAGAGCTACCGGGGAGCTGTTTTTT	CASSRSDRATGELFF
.	TRBV7-9	TRBD2	TRBJ2-1	TGTGCCAGCAGCTCCATTACTAGCGGGGGGGCATTCGAGCAGTTCTTC	CASSSITSGGAFEQFF
once	TRBV7-9	.	TRBJ2-5	TGTGCCAGCAGCTCCACTCAAAGAGAGACCCAGTACTTC	CASSSTQRETQYF
.	TRBV20-1	TRBD2	TRBJ2-3	TGCAGTGCTGGCCGGGGGGGGCCTCGGGGAGATACGCAGTATTTT	CSAGRGGPRGDTQYF
.	TRBV20-1	TRBD1	TRBJ1-1	TGCAGTGCTAGAGGACCAGGGGGAAACACTGAAGCTTTCTTT	CSARGPGGNTEAFF
once	TRBV5-1	.	TRBJ2-1	TGCGCCAGCAGCTTGACGCCTACCTCCTACAATGAGCAGTTCTTC	CASSLTPTSYNEQFF
.	TRBV20-1	TRBD2	TRBJ2-3	TGCAGTGCCGCCGGACTAGCTGGGAGGACAGATACGCAGTATTTT	CSAAGLAGRTDTQYF
few	TRBV6-5	.	TRBJ1-4	TGTGCCAGCAGTTTTGTCGTAGCAGGCGGGGAAGAAAAACTGTTTTTT	CASSFVVAGGEEKLFF
once	TRBV29-1	.	TRBJ1-2	TGCAGCGTTGGCCCCAGGGGTGTAGGCTACACCTTC	CSVGPRGVGYTF
.	TRBV6-1	TRBD1	TRBJ2-1	TGTGCCAGCAGTACCCAACTGGGACAGGGGGACAATGAGCAGTTCTTC	CASSTQLGQGDNEQFF
.	TRBV20-1	TRBD1	TRBJ2-1	TGCAGTGCTAGAGACCCGACCGGGACAGGGCCCGGTGAGCAGTTCTTC	CSARDPTGTGPGEQFF
.	TRBV4-3	.	TRBJ2-5	TGCGCCAGCAGCCTGACAACGGGAGTAGAGACCCAGTACTTC	CASSLTTGVETQYF
.	TRBV2	.	TRBJ2-1	TGTGCCAGCCTCTCCACGCGGAGGGATGAGCAGTTCTTC	CASLSTRRDEQFF
.	TRBV5-1	.	TRBJ2-5	TGCGCCAGCAGCTTGGCCCCGGCAGGGCAAGAGACCCAGTACTTC	CASSLAPAGQETQYF
.	TRBV5-1	.	TRBJ2-7	TGCGCCAGCAGCGGATTCTACGAGCAGTACTTC	CASSGFYEQYF
few	TRBV10-3	TRBD1	TRBJ2-7	TGTGCCATCAGTCGACAGGGAGACAACGAGCAGTACTTC	CAISRQGDNEQYF
.	TRBV24-1	.	TRBJ2-5	TGTGCCACCAGTAGAGATCCAAATCAAGAGACCCAGTACTTC	CATSRDPNQETQYF
many	TRBV12-3/TRBV12-4	TRBD1	TRBJ1-3	TGTGCCAGCAGAGCCACAGGGGCCTCTGGAAACACCATATATTTT	CASRATGASGNTIYF
.	TRBV7-8	.	TRBJ2-7	TGTGCCAGCAGCACCCGACTGGGAACCTACGAGCAGTACTTC	CASSTRLGTYEQYF
.	TRBV28	.	TRBJ2-7	TGTGCCAGCAGCGCCCGGGCCAGGCAAAGGGGCTACGAGCAGTACTTC	CASSARARQRGYEQYF
.	TRBV6-5	.	TRBJ1-6	TGTGCCAGCAGTTTCGACATAAGGGAGAATTCACCCCTCCACTTT	CASSFDIRENSPLHF
many	TRBV20-1	.	TRBJ2-7	TGCAGTGCTAGAGATCTAGAGAGTGGGGTACCCTACGAGCAGTACTTC	CSARDLESGVPYEQYF
many	TRBV7-6	TRBD1	TRBJ1-1	TGTGCCAGCAGCTCCCAACCTCCAGGGGGCCCGAACACTGAAGCTTTCTTT	CASSSQPPGGPNTEAFF
few	TRBV11-3	TRBD2	TRBJ2-3	TGTGCCAGCAGCTTTGGACTAGCGGGAGCCCAAGATACGCAGTATTTT	CASSFGLAGAQDTQYF
.	TRBV5-1	.	TRBJ2-5	TGCGCCAGCTCAGGGGCAGACGAGACCCAGTACTTC	CASSGADETQYF
many	TRBV27	.	TRBJ2-3	TGTGCCAGCAGCCCCGGGACTCCCCCCCGGCGCACAGATACGCAGTATTTT	CASSPGTPPRRTDTQYF
.	TRBV6-5	TRBD2	TRBJ2-1	TGTGCCAGCAGTTTCCTTCGGGCTAGCGGAACTCAGTTCTTC	CASSFLRASGTQFF
few	TRBV5-1	.	TRBJ2-1	TGCGCCAGCAAACCCCGGGGACGGGACCTATACAATGAGCAGTTCTTC	CASKPRGRDLYNEQFF
.	TRBV15	.	TRBJ1-1	TGTGCCACCAGCAGAGGAGCGACCGTGAACACTGAAGCTTTCTTT	CATSRGATVNTEAFF
once	TRBV7-6	.	TRBJ2-2	TGTGCCAGCAGCTATACTCCGGGGACACCGATCACCGGGGAGCTGTTTTTT	CASSYTPGTPITGELFF
.	TRBV30	.	TRBJ1-1	TGTGCCTGGAGTGTACGGGGAGGGGCTGAAGCTTTCTTT	CAWSVRGGAEAFF
.	TRBV28	.	TRBJ1-1	TGTGCCAGCAGTTTGAACGGTTGGGGTAACACTGAAGCTTTCTTT	CASSLNGWGNTEAFF
.	TRBV9	TRBD1	TRBJ2-1	TGTGCCAGCAGTTCTACAGGGGACAATGAGCAGTTCTTC	CASSSTGDNEQFF
many	TRBV4-1	TRBD2	TRBJ2-3	TGCGCCAGCAGCCTTGGGACTAGCGGGAGCGATCTCACAGATACGCAGTATTTT	CASSLGTSGSDLTDTQYF
once	TRBV5-1	.	TRBJ2-7	TGCGCCAGCAGGGCCCCGGACTTTTTCGAGCAGTACTTC	CASRAPDFFEQYF
.	TRBV7-9	.	TRBJ1-1	TGTGCCAGCAGCTTCGGGGAGGGCGACACTGAAGCTTTCTTT	CASSFGEGDTEAFF
many	TRBV3-1	.	TRBJ2-7	TGTGCCAGCAGCCGGGCAGGGGAGTCGTACGAGCAGTACTTC	CASSRAGESYEQYF
.	TRBV6-2/TRBV6-3	.	TRBJ2-3	TGTGCCAGCAGCCACGGGGGAACTAGCACAGATACGCAGTATTTT	CASSHGGTSTDTQYF
once	TRBV27	.	TRBJ2-7	TGTGCCAGCAGTGACTATACGGGGAGCTCCTACGAGCAGTACTTC	CASSDYTGSSYEQYF
.	TRBV20-1	.	TRBJ1-1	TGCAGTGCTGAAGATGGGCCCTCGGGAGCTTTCTTT	CSAEDGPSGAFF
.	TRBV13	TRBD2	TRBJ2-7	TGTGCCAGCAGCTTAGGCGGACTAGCGGGAGCGGGGGAGCAGTACTTC	CASSLGGLAGAGEQYF
once	TRBV20-1	TRBD2	TRBJ2-3	TGCAGTGCTAGAGTTAGCGGGGCCACAGATACGCAGTATTTT	CSARVSGATDTQYF
few	TRBV7-2	TRBD2	TRBJ2-3	TGTGCCAGCAGCTCGAGCGGACTAGCAGCTACGCAGTATTTT	CASSSSGLAATQYF
.	TRBV10-1	.	TRBJ2-2	TGCGCCAGCAGCCCCACTCCGAACACCGGGGAGCTGTTTTTT	CASSPTPNTGELFF
few	TRBV7-2	.	TRBJ2-7	TGTGCCAGCAGCTTAGAAGAGGGGAGCTCCTACGAGCAGTACTTC	CASSLEEGSSYEQYF
many	TRBV20-1	.	TRBJ1-4	TGCAGTGCTAGGCCCTCCAGGGGTTCTAATGAAAAACTGTTTTTT	CSARPSRGSNEKLFF
few	TRBV7-9	TRBD2	TRBJ2-3	TGTGCCAGCAGCTCGGGTCGGGTAGCGGGGGAGTTTTGGAAGTATTTT	CASSSGRVAGEFWKYF
few	TRBV20-1	.	TRBJ1-2	TGCAGTGCTAGACCGGGGGGAAGGGTTGACTATGGCTACACCTTC	CSARPGGRVDYGYTF
.	TRBV20-1	.	TRBJ2-5	TGCAGTGCTAACAAAAGAGGAAAGGGGCAGGCCCAGTACTTC	CSANKRGKGQAQYF